These T cell receptor beta chains were read from a single sample in a study of shared clonotypes between healthy human individuals. Method: immunoSEQ multiplex PCR; TCRdb's copy keeps in-frame clones and lacks some. The repertoire holds millions of clones, 93% seen once, with approximately 0.4% in the top ten. The source material was naive CD4+ T cells from PBMCs. The receptors stem from a man in his late teens or twenties in good health. Some clones in this sample may be carry-over from other donors' samples. Each CDR3 is given with its conserved first and last residue. A D gene is named only where the DNA matches it firmly. Clone size, where shown, is once, few, many, or a class for clones that have expanded.

v_gene	len	j_gene	d_gene	abundance	CDR3aa	CDR3nt
TRBV5-1	17	TRBJ2-6	TRBD1	once	CASSRGDRASGANVLTF	TGCGCCAGCAGCAGAGGGGACAGGGCTTCTGGGGCCAACGTCCTGACTTTC
TRBV5-1	14	TRBJ2-3	NA	NA	CASSLAAGPDTQYF	TGCGCCAGCAGCTTGGCCGCGGGACCAGATACGCAGTATTTT
TRBV5-5	14	TRBJ1-1	NA	NA	CASRGVTGLPEAFF	TGTGCCAGCAGGGGGGTCACCGGGCTCCCTGAAGCTTTCTTT
TRBV27	13	TRBJ2-7	TRBD2	once	CASSLREKYEQYF	TGTGCCAGCAGTTTGCGGGAGAAGTACGAGCAGTACTTC
TRBV4-2	14	TRBJ2-3	TRBD2	NA	CASRRLASTDTQYF	TGTGCCAGCAGGCGACTAGCCAGCACAGATACGCAGTATTTT
TRBV6-5	13	TRBJ1-5	NA	once	CASRNRFNQPQHF	TGTGCCAGCAGGAACAGGTTCAATCAGCCCCAGCATTTT
TRBV5-4	14	TRBJ2-3	NA	NA	CASSFMAGTDTQYF	TGTGCCAGCAGCTTTATGGCGGGGACGGATACGCAGTATTTT
TRBV4-2	18	TRBJ1-3	TRBD1	NA	CASSQDRSRGISGNTIYF	TGTGCCAGCAGCCAAGATCGGAGCAGGGGGATCTCTGGAAACACCATATATTTT
TRBV6-1	17	TRBJ2-2	TRBD1	NA	CASSERRDRANTGELFF	TGTGCCAGCAGTGAACGCCGGGACAGGGCTAACACCGGGGAGCTGTTTTTT
TRBV18	16	TRBJ1-2	TRBD1	once	CASSLSRTGAAPGYTF	TGTGCCAGCTCACTTTCTAGGACAGGGGCCGCCCCAGGCTACACCTTC
TRBV2	14	TRBJ1-6	NA	NA	CASSVSRANSPLHF	TGTGCCAGCAGTGTGTCACGGGCGAATTCACCCCTCCACTTT
TRBV5-1	14	TRBJ2-3	TRBD1	NA	CASRSGGLADTQYF	TGCGCCAGCAGGTCAGGGGGCCTCGCAGATACGCAGTATTTT
TRBV2	13	TRBJ2-2	NA	NA	CASSEVGAGELFF	TGTGCCAGCAGTGAAGTGGGAGCCGGGGAGCTGTTTTTT
TRBV6-5	15	TRBJ2-1	TRBD2	NA	CASSYQSGRADEQFF	TGTGCCAGCAGTTACCAAAGCGGGAGGGCCGATGAGCAGTTCTTC
TRBV5-8	15	TRBJ2-1	TRBD1	NA	CASSLGTGPYNEQFF	TGTGCCAGCAGCCTCGGGACAGGTCCCTACAATGAGCAGTTCTTC
TRBV25-1	15	TRBJ2-2	TRBD2	NA	CASSEYRGGTGELFF	TGTGCCAGCAGTGAATACCGGGGGGGCACCGGGGAGCTGTTTTTT
TRBV5-1	15	TRBJ2-7	NA	NA	CASSSSGRVVYEQYF	TGCGCCAGCAGCTCCTCGGGCAGGGTGGTCTACGAGCAGTACTTC
TRBV5-4	15	TRBJ2-6	NA	NA	CASSLAWWDTEVLTF	TGTGCCAGCAGCTTGGCATGGTGGGACACCGAAGTCCTGACTTTC
TRBV30	11	TRBJ2-7	NA	NA	CAWSVTREQYF	TGTGCCTGGAGTGTAACGCGGGAGCAGTACTTC
TRBV2	17	TRBJ2-2	NA	NA	CASSEQGGAGATGELFF	TGTGCCAGCAGTGAGCAGGGGGGAGCGGGAGCCACCGGGGAGCTGTTTTTT
TRBV10-1	15	TRBJ2-5	NA	NA	CASTDLPNRGETQYF	TGCGCCAGCACCGACTTACCGAACAGAGGGGAGACCCAGTACTTC
TRBV5-1	14	TRBJ2-5	NA	NA	CASRGSQKAETQYF	TGCGCCAGCAGGGGGTCACAAAAGGCGGAGACCCAGTACTTC
TRBV6-6	13	TRBJ1-1	NA	NA	CATGGHLNTEAFF	TGTGCCACCGGGGGACACCTGAACACTGAAGCTTTCTTT
TRBV28	17	TRBJ2-6	NA	once	CASSLRSRGAGANVLTF	TGTGCCAGCAGTTTACGAAGTAGAGGGGCTGGGGCCAACGTCCTGACTTTC
TRBV19	13	TRBJ1-2	NA	NA	CASSSRGDYGYTF	TGTGCCAGTAGTTCAAGGGGGGACTATGGCTACACCTTC
TRBV25-1	13	TRBJ2-1	NA	NA	CQSRTHSSDEQFF	TGTCAGTCTAGGACTCACAGTAGCGATGAGCAGTTCTTC
TRBV5-1	15	TRBJ2-5	TRBD1	NA	CASTPLQGEIETQYF	TGCGCCAGCACCCCGTTACAGGGGGAGATAGAGACCCAGTACTTC
TRBV6-1	15	TRBJ2-1	TRBD2	NA	CASSKGTSLSNEQFF	TGTGCCAGCAGTAAGGGGACTAGCCTTTCGAATGAGCAGTTCTTC
TRBV5-1	15	TRBJ1-5	NA	NA	CASSLGGNSNQPQHF	TGCGCCAGCAGCTTGGGCGGTAATAGCAATCAGCCCCAGCATTTT
TRBV28	16	TRBJ2-5	NA	NA	CASSFSPGRGQETQYF	TGTGCCAGCAGTTTTAGTCCGGGACGGGGTCAAGAGACCCAGTACTTC
TRBV28	14	TRBJ1-1	TRBD1	NA	CASSTTGHRTEAFF	TGTGCCAGCAGTACGACAGGGCATCGAACTGAAGCTTTCTTT
TRBV18	17	TRBJ1-2	TRBD1	NA	CASSPTLQGASDYGYTF	TGTGCCAGCTCGCCTACCCTGCAGGGGGCGTCGGACTATGGCTACACCTTC
TRBV27	14	TRBJ2-1	NA	NA	CASTLSPTQNEQFF	TGTGCCAGCACCTTGAGCCCTACCCAAAATGAGCAGTTCTTC
TRBV28	16	TRBJ1-2	NA	NA	CASSLSLGQLQGGYTF	TGTGCCAGCAGTTTATCGCTCGGACAGCTCCAAGGAGGCTACACCTTC
TRBV20-1	11	TRBJ1-1	NA	NA	CSAKGRAEAFF	TGCAGTGCTAAAGGAAGGGCTGAAGCTTTCTTT
TRBV7-2	16	TRBJ1-5	NA	NA	CASSLVGQGGNQPQHF	TGTGCCAGCAGCTTAGTAGGGCAGGGAGGCAATCAGCCCCAGCATTTT
TRBV5-1	16	TRBJ1-5	TRBD1	NA	CASSPGTGNSNQPQHF	TGCGCCAGCAGCCCCGGGACAGGGAACAGCAATCAGCCCCAGCATTTT
TRBV28	12	TRBJ2-7	NA	NA	CASGRASREQYF	TGTGCCAGCGGGCGGGCCAGCCGGGAGCAGTACTTC
TRBV5-1	14	TRBJ2-7	NA	NA	CASSLNQGNNEQYF	TGCGCCAGCAGCTTGAATCAGGGAAACAACGAGCAGTACTTC
TRBV28	16	TRBJ1-1	NA	NA	CASTSSRTYADTEAFF	TGTGCCAGCACCTCTTCCCGGACATATGCGGACACTGAAGCTTTCTTT
TRBV2	14	TRBJ2-5	NA	NA	CASRERILGETQYF	TGTGCCAGCAGGGAGCGGATCTTGGGGGAGACCCAGTACTTC
TRBV7-2	15	TRBJ2-3	NA	NA	CASSSQRGATDTQYF	TGTGCCAGCAGCTCGCAGAGGGGGGCCACAGATACGCAGTATTTT